The present entry profiles one TCR beta chain with its context. Its specificity is unknown. The V and J ends lost 3 bases and 13 bases respectively, with 20 bases between them. This CDR3 is 14 amino acids long. This entry comes from a study of blood T cells in healthy people across ages. Study background: The capture of about one barcoded beta molecule per two T cells was achieved by template switching. Study findings and constraints: Comparison with aged donors showed that long-lived donors had more naive CD4+ cells and higher diversity.

With a J-beta primer mix and a sample-barcoded 5' primer, a second PCR ran 7 to 11 cycles. Tagging of each cDNA molecule was performed by a template-switch adaptor with 12 random nucleotides. A minimum of 2.5 million CDR3-containing paired-end reads was obtained for each sample. TCRdb fed the 5' RACE reads into MiXCR, producing one record per CDR3 protein. The sample yields some 900,000 distinct CDR3 sequences, 29% seen once. V gene TRBV12-3 or TRBV12-4 combines with J gene TRBJ2-3; D is undetermined. The clonotype was recovered from a woman of 80 years or more in good health. Sequencing was carried out using blood. This chain's CDR3 is CASSLSLGADAEYF. DNA for the CDR3: TGTGCCAGCAGTTTGTCCCTGGGCGCAGATGCGGAGTATTTT.